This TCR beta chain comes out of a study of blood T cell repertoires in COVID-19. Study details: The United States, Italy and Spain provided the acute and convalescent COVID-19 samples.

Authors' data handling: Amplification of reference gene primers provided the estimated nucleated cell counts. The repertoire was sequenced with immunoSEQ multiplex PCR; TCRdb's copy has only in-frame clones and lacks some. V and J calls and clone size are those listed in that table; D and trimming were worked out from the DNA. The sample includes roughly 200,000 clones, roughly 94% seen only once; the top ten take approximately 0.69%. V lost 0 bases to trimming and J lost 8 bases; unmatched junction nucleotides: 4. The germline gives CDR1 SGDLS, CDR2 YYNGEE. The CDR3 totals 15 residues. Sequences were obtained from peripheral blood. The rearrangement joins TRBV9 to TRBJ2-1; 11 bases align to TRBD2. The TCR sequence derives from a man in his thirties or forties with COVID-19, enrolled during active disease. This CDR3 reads CASSVVAGGLYEQFF. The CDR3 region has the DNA TGTGCCAGCAGCGTAGTAGCGGGGGGGCTATATGAGCAGTTCTTC.